The 19 T cell receptor beta chains presented below share a single source sample, sequenced in a study of blood T cell repertoires in COVID-19. Profiling relied on immunoSEQ multiplex PCR, and the TCRdb table lists in-frame clones only, not all of them. The repertoire includes under 200,000 clones, over 90% of them detected once, and around 0.5% sits in the top ten. Sequencing was carried out using peripheral blood. Receptors originate from a man in his fifties with acute or convalescent COVID-19.

The J gene is TRBJ1-4, the V gene TRBV28, with D tentatively TRBD1 (5 bases). With 3 bases removed from V and 8 bases from J, the gap between germline ends came to 13 bases. Germline V gene data show CDR1 as MDHEN and CDR2 as SYDVKM. The CDR3 sequence is 14 residues long. CDR3 region: CASSFSGVGEKLFF. The CDR3 nucleotides read TGTGCCAGCAGTTTCTCGGGGGTCGGGGAAAAACTGTTTTTT.

The chain employs TRBV6-5 and TRBJ2-2; TRBD1 is a possible D gene (5 bases). The length of the CDR3 is 14 residues. From germline, CDR1 is MNHEY and CDR2 SVGAGI. The germline V and J ends were trimmed by 8 bases and 5 bases, with 15 bases remaining between them. CDR3 residues: CASRGQGRTGELFF. The CDR3, as DNA: TGTGCCAGCCGAGGTCAGGGCAGGACCGGGGAGCTGTTTTTT.

The chain employs TRBV5-6 and TRBJ1-2; D is uncertain. The V end lost 1 base, the J end lost 6 bases, and 13 bases lay between the germline ends. Germline V lookup: CDR1 SGHDT, CDR2 YYEEEE. The CDR3 contains 14 residues. The CDR3 protein is CASSLYGETNGYTF. The CDR3 nucleotides are TGTGCCAGCAGCTTGTACGGGGAAACTAATGGCTACACCTTC. Using reference TRBV5-6 and TRBJ1-2 for the parts outside the CDR3, the full variable domain is DAGVTQSPTHLIKTRGQQVTLRCSPKSGHDTVSWYQQALGQGPQFIFQYYEEEERQRGNFPDRFSGHQFPNYSSELNVNALLLGDSALYLCASSLYGETNGYTFGSGTRLTVV.

A remark on this clone: The sample holds other DNA sequences that translate to the same CDR3. The chain carries TRBV18 and TRBJ1-4; 9 nucleotides line up with TRBD1. CDR1 and CDR2 (germline): KGHSH, LQKENI. This CDR3 is 15 amino acids long. Trimming at V came to 0 bases and at J to 7 bases, leaving 3 bases not matched to a gene. CDR3 loop: CASSPPGQGFEKLFF. In DNA, the CDR3 is TGTGCCAGCTCACCACCGGGACAGGGTTTTGAAAAACTGTTTTTT.

The chain couples TRBV5-1 to TRBJ2-5; D is perhaps TRBD2 (6 bases). Germline CDR1 SGHRS, CDR2 YFSETQ. Between the trimmed V and J ends, which lost 1 base and 2 bases, there was a span of 9 bases. CDR3 length equals 14 residues. CDR3 protein: CASSLMAGQETQYF. CDR3 coding DNA: TGCGCCAGCAGCTTGATGGCGGGGCAAGAGACCCAGTACTTC. The entire variable domain, with the rest obtained from reference TRBV5-1 and TRBJ2-5, is as follows: KAGVTQTPRYLIKTRGQQVTLSCSPISGHRSVSWYQQTPGQGLQFLFEYFSETQRNKGNFPGRFSGRQFSNSRSEMNVSTLELGDSALYLCASSLMAGQETQYFGPGTRLLVL.

V gene TRBV24-1 combines with J gene TRBJ1-5; unclear D gene. Per germline, CDR1 KGHDR and CDR2 SFDVKD. This CDR3 has 11 amino acids. V was cut by 4 bases and J by 9 bases, with 6 bases left in between. The CDR3 bases are TGTGCCACCAGTGACCGGGGGCCCCAGCATTTT. Protein product: CATSDRGPQHF.

The chain couples TRBV25-1 to TRBJ2-1, with 12 bases identical to TRBD2. This CDR3 has 18 residues. The germline V gene has CDR1 MGHDK and CDR2 SYGVNS. The trim removed 4 bases at V and 2 bases at J, leaving 9 bases unmatched. The CDR3 DNA sequence: TGTGCCAGCAGTGGGACCCTAGCGGGGGGGCGGGCCTACAATGAGCAGTTCTTC. Its translation: CASSGTLAGGRAYNEQFF.

The chain links TRBV4-2 to TRBJ1-6; no definite D call. CDR1 is LGHNA and CDR2 is YNFKEQ in the germline V gene. Deletions cut 3 bases from V and 6 bases from J, with 9 bases between. This CDR3 contains 14 residues. The CDR3 is CASSHGNGNSPLHF. Here the CDR3 DNA reads TGTGCCAGCAGCCACGGGAACGGTAATTCACCCCTCCACTTT.

The chain couples TRBV2 to TRBJ1-4; 11 bases agree with TRBD1. Trimming removed 5 bases from V and 2 bases from J; junction bases left unmatched: 7. The CDR3 is 17 amino acids. Germline CDR1 SNHLY, CDR2 FYNNEI. In DNA form, the CDR3 reads TGTGCCAGCAGTCGACCGGGACAGGGGGTTACTAATGAAAAACTGTTTTTT. Translated: CASSRPGQGVTNEKLFF.

This chain links TRBV11-2 with TRBJ2-5; 7 nucleotides line up with TRBD2. This CDR3 contains 13 residues. J gave up 5 bases and V 1 base, and 1 base lay outside the gene matches. Looked up from germline, CDR1 is SGHAT and CDR2 is FQNNGV. The DNA of the CDR3 is TGTGCCAGCAGCTTAGCGGGAGGCGAGACCCAGTACTTC. Protein: CASSLAGGETQYF.

The CDR3 is CAWTRAPGEAFF. In DNA, the CDR3 is TGTGCCTGGACGAGGGCTCCGGGCGAAGCTTTCTTT. The J gene is TRBJ1-1, the V gene TRBV30, with D hard to call. This CDR3 is 12 amino acids long. The germline gives CDR1 GTSNPN, CDR2 SVGIG (reference sequence). Trimming stripped 4 bases from V and 8 bases from J, with 14 bases between.

This clone was counted between two and nine times. The chain uses TRBV5-6 and TRBJ1-4, with D unresolved. The CDR3 extends over 16 amino acids. Trimming left V 4 bases short and J 0 bases short, with 13 bases between. Germline-derived CDR1 and CDR2 are SGHDT and YYEEEE. DNA of the CDR3: TGTGCCAGCAGCACCCCCAGACTTTCAACTAATGAAAAACTGTTTTTT. Encoded protein: CASSTPRLSTNEKLFF.

This sequence joins TRBV27 and TRBJ2-2, with TRBD1 matching over 8 bases. This CDR3 spans 17 amino acids. The V gene's germline CDR1 is MNHEY and CDR2 SMNVEV (reference sequence). After removal of 3 bases from V and 3 bases from J, the junction contained 9 bases not matched to a gene. The CDR3 coding sequence is TGTGCCAGCAGTTTGAGGCCGGGACAGGCATACACCGGGGAGCTGTTTTTT. Its protein product is CASSLRPGQAYTGELFF.

The CDR3 DNA is TGCGCCAGCAGCTTGAGAGCCCAGAACACTGAAGCTTTCTTT. It is translated as CASSLRAQNTEAFF. The chain is built from TRBV5-1 and TRBJ1-1; D not resolved. This CDR3 is built from 14 residues. The germline CDR1 and CDR2 sequences are SGHRS and YFSETQ. V lost 1 base to trimming and J lost 1 base, with 8 bases between them.

The V call is TRBV15, the J call TRBJ1-1, with D hard to call. The length of the CDR3 is 14 residues. Trimming cost V 8 bases and J 0 bases, with 13 bases left between them. The germline CDR1 and CDR2 sequences are LNHNV and YYDKDF (reference sequence). The CDR3 nucleotides read TGTGCCACCGCGGGAGGCAGCCTGAACACTGAAGCTTTCTTT. It specifies CATAGGSLNTEAFF.

The rearrangement uses TRBV7-9 and TRBJ2-4, with a tentative D call TRBD2 (8 bases). V lost 4 bases to trimming and J lost 7 bases, with 17 bases between them. The CDR3 runs to 15 residues. Germline V gene lookup returns CDR1 SEHNR and CDR2 FQNEAQ (reference sequence). Here the CDR3 reads CASSSQGTSKNIQYF. As DNA, the CDR3 is TGTGCCAGCAGCTCACAGGGGACTAGTAAGAACATTCAGTACTTC.

The chain links TRBV18 to TRBJ1-5; perhaps TRBD1 as D (5 bases). This CDR3 contains 16 residues. V lost 3 bases to trimming and J lost 3 bases, with 15 bases between them. CDR1 and CDR2 from the germline V gene are KGHSH and LQKENI. Written as DNA, the CDR3 is TGTGCCAGCTCACCTTGGGCGGGGGGAGACAATCAGCCCCAGCATTTT. Amino acid sequence: CASSPWAGGDNQPQHF.

This CDR3 reads CASSGHGGKNIQYF. In nucleotides, the CDR3 is TGTGCCAGCAGCGGCCACGGGGGCAAAAACATTCAGTACTTC. The chain joins TRBV5-6 to TRBJ2-4, with D perhaps TRBD2 (6 bases). The CDR3 is 14 amino acids. The V end lost 4 bases, the J end lost 3 bases, and 11 bases lay between the germline ends. The germline V gene encodes CDR1 SGHDT and CDR2 YYEEEE. Full variable domain (missing parts from reference TRBV5-6 and TRBJ2-4): DAGVTQSPTHLIKTRGQQVTLRCSPKSGHDTVSWYQQALGQGPQFIFQYYEEEERQRGNFPDRFSGHQFPNYSSELNVNALLLGDSALYLCASSGHGGKNIQYFGAGTRLSVL.

A few counts support this clone. V is TRBV5-5 and J is TRBJ1-2, with D tentatively TRBD1 (5 bases). Looked up from germline, CDR1 is SGHKS and CDR2 is YYEKEE (reference sequence). Deletions cut 0 bases from V and 4 bases from J, with 13 bases between. The CDR3 extends over 15 amino acids. The CDR3: CASSLGGDPTYGYTF. The CDR3 nucleotides are TGTGCCAGCAGCTTGGGCGGGGACCCCACCTATGGCTACACCTTC.